This T cell receptor beta chain was captured in a study of T-cell reconstitution after alpha-beta-depleted transplantation in children. Preparing the TCRbeta library involved the use of unique molecular identifiers. TCRdb analysed the PCR reads with MiXCR anew, one entry per CDR3 protein. The sample contains approximately 200,000 distinct CDR3 sequences, 5% to 7.5% of which appear only once. Looked up from germline, CDR1 is LNHNV and CDR2 is YYDKDF (reference sequence). The CDR3 spans 17 residues. The V gene lost 0 bases and the J gene lost 0 bases, with 15 bases spanning the gap. Sequenced here: PBMCs, sampled before TCRalphabeta/CD19-depleted stem cell transplant. The J gene is TRBJ2-7, the V gene TRBV15, with D possibly being TRBD1 (6 bases). The clonotype was recovered from a girl under three years old with combined immunodeficiency, due to receive a stem cell transplant. CDR3 protein: CATSRDPYRVSSYEQYF. In DNA, the CDR3 is TGTGCCACCAGCAGAGATCCCTACAGGGTAAGCTCCTACGAGCAGTACTTC. Together with reference TRBV15 and TRBJ2-7, the CDR3 gives the full variable domain: DAMVIQNPRYQVTQFGKPVTLSCSQTLNHNVMYWYQQKSSQAPKLLFHYYDKDFNNEADTPDNFQSRRPNTSFCFLDIRSPGLGDTAMYLCATSRDPYRVSSYEQYFGPGTRLTVT.